This section outlines one T cell receptor beta chain sequence together with its context. The antigen is not known. V dropped 0 bases and J dropped 1 base, with 7 bases sitting between them. CDR1 is SGDLS and CDR2 is YYNGEE in the germline V gene. The CDR3 spans 14 residues. Sequencing used immunoSEQ multiplex PCR; TCRdb keeps in-frame clones, though not all of them. The table has around 200,000 clones, just over 85% seen once; the top ten hold about 0.49%. This sample is drawn from a study of T cell responses to AZD1222 COVID-19 vaccine. As for the study in general: Pooled together were second doses at about 4 or about 12 weeks.

Notes on the study in general: White British ancestry dominated among donors, who included more females, and clonal diversity was possibly underestimated. Seropositive AZD1222 recipients at baseline numbered only five or six.

This chain joins TRBV9 and TRBJ1-1; no clear D. The sequenced sample was peripheral blood, obtained on day 0 of AZD1222 vaccination. This sequence originates from an adult in good health. The CDR3 here is CASSVAETNTEAFF. Written as DNA, the CDR3 is TGTGCCAGCAGCGTAGCTGAAACGAACACTGAAGCTTTCTTT.